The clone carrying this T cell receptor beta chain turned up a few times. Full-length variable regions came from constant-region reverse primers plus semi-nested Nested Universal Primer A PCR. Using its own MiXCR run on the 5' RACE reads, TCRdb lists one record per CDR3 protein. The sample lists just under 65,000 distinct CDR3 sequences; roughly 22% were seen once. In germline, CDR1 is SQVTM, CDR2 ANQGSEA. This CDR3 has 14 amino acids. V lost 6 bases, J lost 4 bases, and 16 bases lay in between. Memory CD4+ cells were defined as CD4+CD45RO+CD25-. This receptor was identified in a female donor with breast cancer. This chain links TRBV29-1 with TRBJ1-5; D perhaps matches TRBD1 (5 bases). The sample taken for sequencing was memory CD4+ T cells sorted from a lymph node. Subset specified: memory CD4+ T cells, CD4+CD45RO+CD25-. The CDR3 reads CSVASRGVNQPQHF. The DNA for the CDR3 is TGCAGCGTCGCGAGCCGGGGGGTGAATCAGCCCCAGCATTTT.